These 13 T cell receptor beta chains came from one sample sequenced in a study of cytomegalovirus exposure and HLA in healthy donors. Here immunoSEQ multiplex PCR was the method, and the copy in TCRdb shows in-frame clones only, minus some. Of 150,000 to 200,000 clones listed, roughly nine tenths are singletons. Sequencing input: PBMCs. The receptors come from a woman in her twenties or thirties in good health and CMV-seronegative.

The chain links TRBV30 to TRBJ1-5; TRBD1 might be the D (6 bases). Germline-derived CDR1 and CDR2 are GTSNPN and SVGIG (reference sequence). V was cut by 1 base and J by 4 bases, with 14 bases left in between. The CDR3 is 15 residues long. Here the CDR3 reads CAWSAGGRLNQPQHF. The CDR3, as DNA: TGTGCCTGGAGTGCCGGGGGGCGATTAAATCAGCCCCAGCATTTT.

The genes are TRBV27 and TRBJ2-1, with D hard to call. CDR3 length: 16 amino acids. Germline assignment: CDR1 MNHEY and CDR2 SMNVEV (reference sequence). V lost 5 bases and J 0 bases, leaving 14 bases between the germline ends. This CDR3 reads CASSSDGVSSYNEQFF. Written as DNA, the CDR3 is TGTGCCAGCAGTAGTGACGGAGTGAGCTCCTACAATGAGCAGTTCTTC.

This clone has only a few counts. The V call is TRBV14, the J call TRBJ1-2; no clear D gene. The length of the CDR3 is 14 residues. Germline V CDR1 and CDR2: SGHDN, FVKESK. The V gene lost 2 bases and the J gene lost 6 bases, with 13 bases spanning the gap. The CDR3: CASSQRHVGDGYTF. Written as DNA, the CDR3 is TGTGCCAGCAGCCAAAGGCATGTGGGCGATGGCTACACCTTC.

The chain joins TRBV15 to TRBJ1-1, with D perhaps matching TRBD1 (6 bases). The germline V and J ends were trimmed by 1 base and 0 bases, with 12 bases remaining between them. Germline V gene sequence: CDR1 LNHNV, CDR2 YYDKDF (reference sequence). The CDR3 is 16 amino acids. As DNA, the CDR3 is TGTGCCACCAGCAGAGTTGGGGACAAAATGAACACTGAAGCTTTCTTT. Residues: CATSRVGDKMNTEAFF.

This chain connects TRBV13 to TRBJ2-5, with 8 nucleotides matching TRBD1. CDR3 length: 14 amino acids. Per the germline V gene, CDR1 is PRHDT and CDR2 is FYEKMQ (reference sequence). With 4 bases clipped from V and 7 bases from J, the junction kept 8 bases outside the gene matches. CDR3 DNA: TGTGCCAGCAGCTCGACCCAGGGGGCTCTGACCCAGTACTTC. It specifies CASSSTQGALTQYF.

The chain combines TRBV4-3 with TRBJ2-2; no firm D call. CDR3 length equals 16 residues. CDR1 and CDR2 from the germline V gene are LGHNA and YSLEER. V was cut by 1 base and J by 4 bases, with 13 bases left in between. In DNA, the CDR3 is TGCGCCAGCAGCCAAGGATTAGCAGACTTCACCGGGGAGCTGTTTTTT. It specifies CASSQGLADFTGELFF.

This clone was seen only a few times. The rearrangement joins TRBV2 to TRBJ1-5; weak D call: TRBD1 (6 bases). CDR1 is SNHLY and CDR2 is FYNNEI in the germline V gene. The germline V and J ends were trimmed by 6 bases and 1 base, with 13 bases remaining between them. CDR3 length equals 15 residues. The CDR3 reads CASRAGTTSNQPQHF. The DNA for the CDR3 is TGTGCCAGCAGGGCCGGGACAACAAGCAATCAGCCCCAGCATTTT. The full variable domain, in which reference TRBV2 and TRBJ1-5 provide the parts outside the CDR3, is EPEVTQTPSHQVTQMGQEVILRCVPISNHLYFYWYRQILGQKVEFLVSFYNNEISEKSEIFDDQFSVERPDGSNFTLKIRSTKLEDSAMYFCASRAGTTSNQPQHFGDGTRLSIL.

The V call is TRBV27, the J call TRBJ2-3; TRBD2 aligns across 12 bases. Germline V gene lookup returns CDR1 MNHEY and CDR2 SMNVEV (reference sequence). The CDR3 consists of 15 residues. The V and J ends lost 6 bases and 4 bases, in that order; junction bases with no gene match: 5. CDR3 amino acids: CASSTTSGSSDTQYF. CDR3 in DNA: TGTGCCAGCAGCACGACTAGCGGGAGTTCAGATACGCAGTATTTT.

The DNA of the CDR3 is TGTGCCAGCAGCGCCTTCGTCAGCCCTAGCGAGCAGTACTTC. The encoded protein is CASSAFVSPSEQYF. The chain carries TRBV7-6 and TRBJ2-7; no reliable D call. Germline V gives CDR1 SGHVS, CDR2 FNYEAQ. V was clipped by 5 bases and J by 6 bases, with 17 bases between them. The length of the CDR3 is 14 residues.

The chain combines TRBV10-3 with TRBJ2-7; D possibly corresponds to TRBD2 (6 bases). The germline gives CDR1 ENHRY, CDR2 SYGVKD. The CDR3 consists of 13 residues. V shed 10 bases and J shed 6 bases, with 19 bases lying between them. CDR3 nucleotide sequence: TGTGCCACCGGGGCTAGAGGGGACTTCGAGCAGTACTTC. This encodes CATGARGDFEQYF.

The CDR3 loop is CASSQVLGGTNYGYTF. The CDR3, as DNA: TGCGCCAGCAGCCAAGTTTTAGGGGGAACTAACTATGGCTACACCTTC. The chain is built from TRBV4-3 and TRBJ1-2, with D maybe TRBD1 (6 bases). Germline CDR1 reads LGHNA; CDR2 reads YSLEER. The germline V and J ends were trimmed by 1 base and 0 bases, with 12 bases remaining between them. The CDR3 sequence is 16 residues long.

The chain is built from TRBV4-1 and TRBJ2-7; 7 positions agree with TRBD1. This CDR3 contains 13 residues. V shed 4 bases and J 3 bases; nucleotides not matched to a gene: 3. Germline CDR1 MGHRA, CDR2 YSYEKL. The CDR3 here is CASSLRQGYEQYF. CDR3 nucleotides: TGCGCCAGCAGCCTAAGACAGGGCTACGAGCAGTACTTC.

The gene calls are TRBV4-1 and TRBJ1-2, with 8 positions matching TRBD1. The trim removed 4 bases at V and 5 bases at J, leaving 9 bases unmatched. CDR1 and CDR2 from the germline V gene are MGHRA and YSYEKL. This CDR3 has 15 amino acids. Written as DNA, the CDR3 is TGCGCCAGCAGCCCGACCACAGGGGGTTGGTATGGCTACACCTTC. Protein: CASSPTTGGWYGYTF.